The next 24 T cell receptor beta chains were all read from a single sample in a study of blood T cell repertoires in COVID-19 (dated by TCRdb to the early 2020s). The library was prepared using the immunoSEQ multiplex PCR assay. TCRdb re-hosts the immuneACCESS table, in-frame sequences only. Its copies lack some clones; in the studies checked, an unresolved V gene accounts for under half of them, and the cause for the rest is not known. Recorded for this sample are 200,000 to 250,000 clones; 85% of them occurred a single time. The ten largest clones take up around 10% of the sample. The sample was PBMCs or T cells enriched from blood (not recorded which). The origin of the receptors is a woman aged 45-65 years with acute COVID-19.

This clone is a singleton in its sample. The conserved phenylalanine or tryptophan normally closing the CDR3 is absent here, so this likely arose from a read error. No DNA is shown, since the ends of the CDR3 on it are uncertain; the CDR3 is the one TCRdb lists. The chain joins TRBV4-3 to TRBJ2-3; the table's D call of TRBD2 was not tested on the DNA. The CDR3 is 13 residues long, ends included. Germline V lookup: CDR1 LGHNA, CDR2 YSLEER. The CDR3 is CASSQPKTSGGAL.

V is TRBV3-1 (or the pseudogene TRBV3-2) and J is TRBJ2-7; the D is unclear. Germline loops: CDR1 LGHDT, CDR2 YNNKEL (reference sequence). This CDR3 has 12 amino acids. Trimming took 2 bases from V and 6 from J, leaving 8 bases between them. Written as DNA, the CDR3 is TGTGCCAGCAGCCAATTCAACAGCGAGCAGTACTTC. This codes for CASSQFNSEQYF.

The sample holds a few counts of this clone. This chain links TRBV6-2 or TRBV6-3 with TRBJ1-6; D not resolved. V was trimmed by 2 bases and J by 0 bases, leaving 20 bases between them. Germline CDR1 reads MNHEY; CDR2 reads SVGEGT. This CDR3 is 20 amino acids long. The DNA of the CDR3 is TGTGCCAGCAGTTACCCCCGGAGTCTCTGGAGTCGCTCCTATAATTCACCCCTCCACTTT. This sequence encodes CASSYPRSLWSRSYNSPLHF.

The CDR3 region has the DNA TGTGCCTGGAGTTACGGACAGGGGAATTCACCCCTCCACTTT. This translates into CAWSYGQGNSPLHF. This sequence joins TRBV30 and TRBJ1-6; the match to TRBD1 covers 9 bases. CDR1 is GTSNPN, CDR2 SVGIG, per germline (reference sequence). V was clipped by 2 bases and J by 7 bases; unmatched bases: 3. This CDR3 has 14 amino acids.

The CDR3 here is CAWSGTAISYEQYF. The CDR3 DNA reads TGTGCCTGGTCCGGGACAGCGATTTCCTACGAGCAGTACTTC. The V call is TRBV30, the J call TRBJ2-7, with TRBD1 identical over 7 bases. This CDR3 comprises 14 residues. The trim removed 5 bases at V and 1 base at J, leaving 8 bases unmatched. Germline V CDR1 and CDR2: GTSNPN, SVGIG (reference sequence).

This rearrangement joins TRBV24-1 to TRBJ2-7, with 7 bases identical to TRBD1. From germline, CDR1 is KGHDR and CDR2 SFDVKD. The CDR3 sequence is 16 residues long. Trimming at V came to 4 bases and at J to 2 bases, leaving 10 bases not matched to a gene. CDR3 residues: CATSEDDRETPYEQYF. In nucleotides, the CDR3 is TGTGCCACCAGTGAAGACGACAGGGAAACGCCCTACGAGCAGTACTTC.

This rearrangement joins TRBV7-2 to TRBJ2-1; TRBD2 matches at 7 bases. With V trimmed by 4 bases and J by 0 bases, 3 bases remained unmatched. The CDR3 runs to 15 residues. CDR1 and CDR2 (germline): SGHTA, FQGNSA. The CDR3 coding sequence is TGTGCCAGCAGCTCGGGACTACTCTCCTACAATGAGCAGTTCTTC. It translates to CASSSGLLSYNEQFF.

This chain connects TRBV9 to TRBJ2-2; 8 nucleotides match TRBD1. From germline, CDR1 is SGDLS and CDR2 YYNGEE. This CDR3 is 16 amino acids long. J was trimmed by 5 bases and V by 0 bases; bases with no gene match: 6. The DNA of the CDR3 is TGTGCCAGCAGCGTAGGGACAGGGACGTCTACCGGGGAGCTGTTTTTT. Its protein is CASSVGTGTSTGELFF.

V usage is TRBV7-3 and J usage is TRBJ2-5; D might be TRBD1 (6 bases). V dropped 3 bases and J dropped 7 bases, with 12 bases sitting between them. The CDR3 has 13 amino acids. In germline, CDR1 is SGHTA, CDR2 FQGTGA. The CDR3 sequence is CASSLSKQGTQYF. CDR3 DNA: TGTGCCAGCAGCTTGAGTAAACAGGGGACCCAGTACTTC. Full variable domain (outside the CDR3, taken from reference TRBV7-3 and TRBJ2-5): GAGVSQTPSNKVTEKGKYVELRCDPISGHTALYWYRQSLGQGPEFLIYFQGTGAADDSGLPNDRFFAVRPEGSVSTLKIQRTERGDSAVYLCASSLSKQGTQYFGPGTRLLVL.

The chain joins TRBV7-8 to TRBJ1-1; D ambiguous. The CDR3 is 14 amino acids. Trimming cost V 5 bases and J 4 bases, with 14 bases left between them. CDR1 is SGHVS, CDR2 FQNEAQ, per germline. The CDR3 spells CASSPREGGTEAFF. The CDR3 DNA sequence: TGTGCCAGCAGCCCCCGGGAGGGCGGCACTGAAGCTTTCTTT. Complete variable domain (other parts from reference TRBV7-8 and TRBJ1-1): GAGVSQSPRYKVAKRGQDVALRCDPISGHVSLFWYQQALGQGPEFLTYFQNEAQLDKSGLPSDRFFAERPEGSVSTLKIQRTQQEDSAVYLCASSPREGGTEAFFGQGTRLTVV.

This chain connects TRBV7-8 to TRBJ1-2; D remains unclear. The CDR3 extends over 12 amino acids. Germline V gene lookup returns CDR1 SGHVS and CDR2 FQNEAQ. V lost 5 bases and J lost 8, with 12 bases in between. The CDR3 bases are TGTGCCAGCAGCCGAGGTGGAGAAGGCTACACCTTC. Its protein product is CASSRGGEGYTF. The whole variable domain, remainder taken from reference TRBV7-8 and TRBJ1-2, is GAGVSQSPRYKVAKRGQDVALRCDPISGHVSLFWYQQALGQGPEFLTYFQNEAQLDKSGLPSDRFFAERPEGSVSTLKIQRTQQEDSAVYLCASSRGGEGYTFGSGTRLTVV.

J is TRBJ1-5 and V is TRBV19, with D hard to call. In germline, CDR1 is LNHDA, CDR2 SQIVND (reference sequence). The CDR3 is 15 residues long. Trimming cost V 5 bases and J 4 bases, with 15 bases left between them. In DNA, the CDR3 is TGTGCCAGTAGTCTTACCGGGTCCATTAATCAGCCCCAGCATTTT. Amino acid sequence: CASSLTGSINQPQHF. Looking up the rest from reference TRBV19 and TRBJ1-5 gives the full variable domain: DGGITQSPKYLFRKEGQNVTLSCEQNLNHDAMYWYRQDPGQGLRLIYYSQIVNDFQKGDIAEGYSVSREKKESFPLTVTSAQKNPTAFYLCASSLTGSINQPQHFGDGTRLSIL.

This chain joins TRBV5-1 and TRBJ2-1; D not resolved. Germline V gene sequence: CDR1 SGHRS, CDR2 YFSETQ. V was clipped by 0 bases and J by 6 bases, with 7 bases between them. The CDR3 consists of 13 residues. The DNA of the CDR3 is TGCGCCAGCAGCTTGGGACAACCCAATGAGCAGTTCTTC. It encodes CASSLGQPNEQFF.

The chain is built from TRBV10-1 and TRBJ2-7, with D maybe TRBD1 (5 bases). This CDR3 has 13 amino acids. Germline loops: CDR1 WNHNN, CDR2 SYGVQD (reference sequence). Deletions cut 4 bases from V and 6 bases from J, with 13 bases between. The CDR3, as DNA: TGCGCCAGCAGTGTGATCGCAGGGCGCGAGCAGTACTTC. Amino acid sequence: CASSVIAGREQYF.

This chain joins TRBV5-1 and TRBJ2-1; 7 bases line up with TRBD1. V shed 2 bases and J 9 bases; nucleotides not matched to a gene: 5. The CDR3 sequence is 13 residues long. The V gene's germline CDR1 is SGHRS and CDR2 YFSETQ. The CDR3: CASSFNRGPEQFF. The CDR3 region has the DNA TGCGCCAGCAGCTTTAACAGGGGTCCTGAGCAGTTCTTC.

The gene calls are TRBV2 and TRBJ2-3; TRBD2 is a possible D gene (6 bases). The germline V and J ends were trimmed by 2 bases and 2 bases, with 11 bases remaining between them. The CDR3 extends over 15 amino acids. CDR1 and CDR2 from the germline V gene are SNHLY and FYNNEI. The CDR3 region is CASSEWRGDTDTQYF. CDR3 coding DNA: TGTGCCAGCAGTGAATGGCGGGGTGACACAGATACGCAGTATTTT.

This clone was found a few times. The V call is TRBV9, the J call TRBJ2-1; 7 nucleotides align to TRBD2. J lost 0 bases, V lost 4 bases, and 13 bases had no gene match. The CDR3 extends over 18 amino acids. The V gene's germline CDR1 is SGDLS and CDR2 YYNGEE. CDR3 sequence: CASSLRGDQSSSYNEQFF. For the CDR3, the DNA is TGTGCCAGCAGCCTTCGGGGGGACCAATCCAGCTCCTACAATGAGCAGTTCTTC. The complete variable domain, with remaining parts taken from reference TRBV9 and TRBJ2-1, reads DSGVTQTPKHLITATGQRVTLRCSPRSGDLSVYWYQQSLDQGLQFLIQYYNGEERAKGNILERFSAQQFPDLHSELNLSSLELGDSALYFCASSLRGDQSSSYNEQFFGPGTRLTVL.

V usage is TRBV12-5 and J usage is TRBJ1-2, with D perhaps TRBD1 (6 bases). V lost 5 bases to trimming and J lost 4 bases, with 14 bases between them. Germline V gene data show CDR1 as LGHNT and CDR2 as FRNRAP. CDR3 size: 14 residues. This CDR3 reads CASGPGGAGYGYTF. In DNA form, the CDR3 reads TGTGCTAGTGGTCCCGGGGGGGCGGGCTATGGCTACACCTTC.

This sequence joins TRBV30 and TRBJ1-2; the D gene is possibly TRBD1 (6 bases). This CDR3 is 14 amino acids long. Trimming pared 2 bases from V and 3 bases from J, leaving 13 bases between. Germline V gene sequence: CDR1 GTSNPN, CDR2 SVGIG (reference sequence). The CDR3, as DNA: TGTGCCTGGAGTACCGGGGGGCCTTACTATGGCTACACCTTC. As protein: CAWSTGGPYYGYTF.

This clone was counted a few times. This chain connects TRBV9 to TRBJ2-3; TRBD1 matches 8 bases. With V trimmed by 0 bases and J by 5 bases, 2 bases remained unmatched. The CDR3 totals 14 residues. Germline V gives CDR1 SGDLS, CDR2 YYNGEE. CDR3 sequence: CASSVADRVDTQYF. The CDR3 DNA reads as TGTGCCAGCAGCGTAGCGGACAGGGTAGATACGCAGTATTTT.

The chain links TRBV4-3 to TRBJ2-3; 8 bases map to TRBD2. The germline V gene encodes CDR1 LGHNA and CDR2 YSLEER. Trimming cost V 0 bases and J 4 bases; bases outside gene matches: 3. The CDR3 has 15 residues. DNA for the CDR3: TGCGCCAGCAGCCAAGATTACGGGGGGGCAGATACGCAGTATTTT. Translation: CASSQDYGGADTQYF.

The J gene is TRBJ1-5, the V gene TRBV7-2; 8 nucleotides align to TRBD1. Germline CDR1 reads SGHTA; CDR2 reads FQGNSA. The CDR3 extends over 13 amino acids. V dropped 5 bases and J dropped 7; count of bases not matched to a gene: 4. CDR3 bases: TGTGCCAGCAGCCAGGGGGCGAGACAGCCCCAGCATTTT. Amino acids: CASSQGARQPQHF. Based on the CDR3 plus reference TRBV7-2 and TRBJ1-5, the full variable domain is GAGVSQSPSNKVTEKGKDVELRCDPISGHTALYWYRQSLGQGLEFLIYFQGNSAPDKSGLPSDRFSAERTGGSVSTLTIQRTQQEDSAVYLCASSQGARQPQHFGDGTRLSIL.

This sequence joins TRBV5-1 and TRBJ1-2; 7 bases line up with TRBD1. Per germline, CDR1 SGHRS and CDR2 YFSETQ. V lost 5 bases, J lost 0 bases, and 4 bases stayed unmatched. The CDR3 has 14 residues. CDR3 amino acids: CASRTGQANYGYTF. The DNA of the CDR3 is TGCGCCAGCAGAACAGGACAGGCTAACTATGGCTACACCTTC.

The chain's CDR3 is CATGGGGRRKNYGYTF. CDR3 DNA: TGTGCCACGGGCGGGGGCGGCCGACGAAAAAACTATGGCTACACCTTC. J is TRBJ1-2 and V is TRBV27, with D maybe TRBD1 (6 bases). The germline V gene encodes CDR1 MNHEY and CDR2 SMNVEV (reference sequence). The CDR3 sequence is 16 residues long. Trimming left V 10 bases short and J 2 bases short, with 23 bases between.